This TCR beta chain originates from a study of cytomegalovirus exposure and HLA in healthy donors. CDR1 is SGHTA, CDR2 FQGNSA, per germline. The CDR3 totals 14 residues. V was shortened by 1 base and J by 5 bases, with 10 bases between the two germline ends. Whole-study results and caveats: Rare TCR sequences predominated, though certain public TCRs were found in many donors.

To note about this clone: Its antigen is not known.

Use of 60 Vbeta and 13 Jbeta primers characterized the PCR. Measured with immunoSEQ multiplex PCR; TCRdb has only the in-frame clones, and not every one. The data show approximately 150,000 clones, 65% to 80% seen once. Every donor was a healthy person donating bone marrow. Donors counted as nominally healthy when sampled, yet unrecorded immune exposures were likely. The rearrangement links TRBV7-2 to TRBJ2-3; tentatively, D is TRBD2 (6 bases). Material for sequencing was PBMCs. This clonotype originated in a middle-aged woman in good health and CMV-seropositive. Here the CDR3 reads CASSLGQRVDTQYF. As DNA, the CDR3 is TGTGCCAGCAGCTTAGGACAGCGGGTAGATACGCAGTATTTT. The variable domain in full, with the rest retrieved from reference TRBV7-2 and TRBJ2-3, is GAGVSQSPSNKVTEKGKDVELRCDPISGHTALYWYRQSLGQGLEFLIYFQGNSAPDKSGLPSDRFSAERTGGSVSTLTIQRTQQEDSAVYLCASSLGQRVDTQYFGPGTRLTVL.